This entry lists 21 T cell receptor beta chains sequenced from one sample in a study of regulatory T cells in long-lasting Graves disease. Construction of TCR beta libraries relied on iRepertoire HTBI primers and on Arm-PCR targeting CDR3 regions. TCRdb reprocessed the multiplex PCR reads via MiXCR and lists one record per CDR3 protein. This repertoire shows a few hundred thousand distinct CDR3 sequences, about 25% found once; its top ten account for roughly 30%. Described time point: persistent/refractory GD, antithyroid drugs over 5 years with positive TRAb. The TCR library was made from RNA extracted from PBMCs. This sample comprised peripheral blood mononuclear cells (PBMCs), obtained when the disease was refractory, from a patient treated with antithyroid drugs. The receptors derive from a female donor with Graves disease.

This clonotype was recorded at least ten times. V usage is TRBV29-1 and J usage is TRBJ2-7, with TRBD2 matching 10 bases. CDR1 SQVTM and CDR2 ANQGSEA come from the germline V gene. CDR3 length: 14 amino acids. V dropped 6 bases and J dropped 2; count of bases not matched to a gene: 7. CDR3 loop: CSVKTSGSAYEQYF. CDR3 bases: TGCAGCGTGAAGACTAGCGGGTCCGCCTACGAGCAGTACTTC.

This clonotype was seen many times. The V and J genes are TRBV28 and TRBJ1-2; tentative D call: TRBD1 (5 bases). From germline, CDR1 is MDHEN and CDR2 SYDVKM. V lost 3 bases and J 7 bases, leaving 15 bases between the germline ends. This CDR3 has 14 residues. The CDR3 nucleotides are TGTGCCAGCAGTTTGGGGACCGCGTATCCTGGCTACACCTTC. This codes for CASSLGTAYPGYTF.

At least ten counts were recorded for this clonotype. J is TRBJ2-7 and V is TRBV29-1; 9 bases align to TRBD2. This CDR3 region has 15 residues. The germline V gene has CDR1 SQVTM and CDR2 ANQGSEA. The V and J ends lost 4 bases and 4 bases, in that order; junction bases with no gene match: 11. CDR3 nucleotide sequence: TGCAGCGTTGGACGTAGCGGGAGTGGGGCGTACGAGCAGTACTTC. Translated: CSVGRSGSGAYEQYF.

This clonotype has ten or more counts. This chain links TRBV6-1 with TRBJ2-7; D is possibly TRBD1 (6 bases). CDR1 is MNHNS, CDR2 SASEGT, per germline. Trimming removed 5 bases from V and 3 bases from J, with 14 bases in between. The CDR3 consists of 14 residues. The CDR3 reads CASSRSDRFYEQYF. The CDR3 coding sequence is TGTGCCAGCAGTCGCTCCGACAGGTTCTACGAGCAGTACTTC.

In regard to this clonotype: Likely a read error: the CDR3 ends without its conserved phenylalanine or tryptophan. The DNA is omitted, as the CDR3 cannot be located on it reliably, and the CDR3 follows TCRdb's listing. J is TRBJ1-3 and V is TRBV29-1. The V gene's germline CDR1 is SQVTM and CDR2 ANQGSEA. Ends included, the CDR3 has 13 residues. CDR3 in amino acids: CSVVWAEGSGNTI.

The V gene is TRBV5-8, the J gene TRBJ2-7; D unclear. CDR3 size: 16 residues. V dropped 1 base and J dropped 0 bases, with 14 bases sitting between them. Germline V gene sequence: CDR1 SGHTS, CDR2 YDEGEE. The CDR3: CASSLSLGTISYEQYF. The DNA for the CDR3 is TGTGCCAGCAGCTTGAGTCTGGGCACGATCTCCTACGAGCAGTACTTC.

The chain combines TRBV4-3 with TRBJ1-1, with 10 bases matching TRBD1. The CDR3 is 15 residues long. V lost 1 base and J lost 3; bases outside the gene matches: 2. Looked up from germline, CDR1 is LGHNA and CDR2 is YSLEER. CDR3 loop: CASSQGGQGYTEAFF. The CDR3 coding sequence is TGCGCCAGCAGCCAAGGGGGACAGGGGTACACTGAAGCTTTCTTT.

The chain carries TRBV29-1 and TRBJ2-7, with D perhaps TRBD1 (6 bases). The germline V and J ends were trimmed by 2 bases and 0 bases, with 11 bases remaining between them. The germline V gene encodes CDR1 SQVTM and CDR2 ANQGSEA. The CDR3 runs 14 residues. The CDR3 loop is CSVEKDSPSYEQYF. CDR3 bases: TGCAGCGTTGAAAAGGACAGTCCCTCCTACGAGCAGTACTTC.

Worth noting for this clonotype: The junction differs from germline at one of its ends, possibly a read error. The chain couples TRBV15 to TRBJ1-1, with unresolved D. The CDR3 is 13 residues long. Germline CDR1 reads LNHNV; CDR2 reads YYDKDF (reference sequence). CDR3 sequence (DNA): TGTGCCACCAGTCGGTCAATGAACACTGAAACTTTCTTT. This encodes CATSRSMNTETFF.

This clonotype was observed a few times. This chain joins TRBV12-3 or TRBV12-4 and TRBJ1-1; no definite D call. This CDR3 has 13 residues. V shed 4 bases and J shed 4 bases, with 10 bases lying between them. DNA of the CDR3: TGTGCCAGCAGTTCCAGGTTTTTCACTGAAGCTTTCTTT. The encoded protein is CASSSRFFTEAFF.

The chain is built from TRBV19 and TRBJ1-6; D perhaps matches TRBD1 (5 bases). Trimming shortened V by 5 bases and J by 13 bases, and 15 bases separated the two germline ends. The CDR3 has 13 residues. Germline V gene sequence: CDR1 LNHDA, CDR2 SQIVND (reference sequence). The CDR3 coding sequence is TGTGCCAGTAGTGAACAACCGGGGCCCCCCCTCCACTTT. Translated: CASSEQPGPPLHF.

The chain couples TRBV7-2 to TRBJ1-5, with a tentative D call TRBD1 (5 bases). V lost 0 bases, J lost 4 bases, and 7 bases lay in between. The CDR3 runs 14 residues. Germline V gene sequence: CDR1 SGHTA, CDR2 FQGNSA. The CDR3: CASSLAEGNQPQHF. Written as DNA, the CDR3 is TGTGCCAGCAGCTTAGCGGAGGGGAATCAGCCCCAGCATTTT.

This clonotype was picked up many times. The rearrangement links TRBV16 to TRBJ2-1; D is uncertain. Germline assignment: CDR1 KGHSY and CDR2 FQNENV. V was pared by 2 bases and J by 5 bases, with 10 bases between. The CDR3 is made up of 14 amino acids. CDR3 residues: CASSQLVGHNEQFF. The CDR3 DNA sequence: TGTGCCAGCAGCCAACTAGTCGGCCACAATGAGCAGTTCTTC.

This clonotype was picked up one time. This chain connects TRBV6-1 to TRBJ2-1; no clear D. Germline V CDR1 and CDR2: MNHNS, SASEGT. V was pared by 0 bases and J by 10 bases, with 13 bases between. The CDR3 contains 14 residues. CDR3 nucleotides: TGTGCCAGCAGTGAAGCGCCGCTGGTCGGCGAGCAGTTCTTC. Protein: CASSEAPLVGEQFF.

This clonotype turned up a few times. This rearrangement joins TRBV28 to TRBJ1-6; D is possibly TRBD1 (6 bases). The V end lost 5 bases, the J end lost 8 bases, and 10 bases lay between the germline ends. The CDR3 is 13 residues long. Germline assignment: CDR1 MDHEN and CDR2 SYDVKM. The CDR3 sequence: CASSNRVDSPLHF. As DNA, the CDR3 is TGTGCCAGCAGTAACAGGGTGGATTCACCCCTCCACTTT. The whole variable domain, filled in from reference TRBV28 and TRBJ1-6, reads DVKVTQSSRYLVKRTGEKVFLECVQDMDHENMFWYRQDPGLGLRLIYFSYDVKMKEKGDIPEGYSVSREKKERFSLILESASTNQTSMYLCASSNRVDSPLHFGNGTRLTVT.

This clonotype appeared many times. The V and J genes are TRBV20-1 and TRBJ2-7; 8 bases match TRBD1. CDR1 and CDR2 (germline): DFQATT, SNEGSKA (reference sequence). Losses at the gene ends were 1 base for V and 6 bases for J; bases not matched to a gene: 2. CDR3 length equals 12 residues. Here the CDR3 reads CSARAGGGEQYF. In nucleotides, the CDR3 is TGCAGTGCTAGAGCAGGGGGCGGCGAGCAGTACTTC.

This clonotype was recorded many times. This CDR3 is CASSRQGRGNQPQHF. The CDR3 DNA is TGTGCCAGCAGTCGACAGGGTAGAGGCAATCAGCCCCAGCATTTT. This chain links TRBV12-3 or TRBV12-4 with TRBJ1-5; 7 bases are a match to TRBD1. With V trimmed by 5 bases and J by 2 bases, 6 bases remained unmatched. CDR3 size: 15 residues.

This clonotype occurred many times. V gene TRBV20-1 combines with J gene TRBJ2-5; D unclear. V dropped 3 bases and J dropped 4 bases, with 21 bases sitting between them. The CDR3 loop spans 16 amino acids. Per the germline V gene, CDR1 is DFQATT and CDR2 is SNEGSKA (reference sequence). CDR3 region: CSASPIEVFRGETQYF. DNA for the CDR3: TGCAGTGCTAGCCCTATAGAAGTCTTCCGTGGAGAGACCCAGTACTTC.

In nucleotides, the CDR3 is TGTGCCAGCAGCTTAATGCCAAAATCCTCCTACGAGCAGTACTTC. This encodes CASSLMPKSSYEQYF. This chain links TRBV11-2 with TRBJ2-7; D not certain. V gave up 2 bases and J gave up 0 bases, with 11 bases separating them. Germline lookup yields CDR1 SGHAT and CDR2 FQNNGV. CDR3 size: 15 residues. Full variable domain (rest looked up from reference TRBV11-2 and TRBJ2-7): EAGVAQSPRYKIIEKRQSVAFWCNPISGHATLYWYQQILGQGPKLLIQFQNNGVVDDSQLPKDRFSAERLKGVDSTLKIQPAKLEDSAVYLCASSLMPKSSYEQYFGPGTRLTVT.

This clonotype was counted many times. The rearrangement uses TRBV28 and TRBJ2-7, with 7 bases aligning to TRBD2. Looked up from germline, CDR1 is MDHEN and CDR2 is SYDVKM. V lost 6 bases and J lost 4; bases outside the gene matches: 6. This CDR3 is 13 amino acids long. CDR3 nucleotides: TGTGCCAGCAGCTTCGGCGGGAGTTACGAGCAGTACTTC. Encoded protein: CASSFGGSYEQYF.

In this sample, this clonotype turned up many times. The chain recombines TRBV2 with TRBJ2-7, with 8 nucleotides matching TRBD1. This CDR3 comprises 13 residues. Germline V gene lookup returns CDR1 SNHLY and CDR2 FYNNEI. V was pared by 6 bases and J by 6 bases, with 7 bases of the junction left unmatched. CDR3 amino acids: CASRATGQGEQYF. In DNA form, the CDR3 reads TGTGCCAGCAGAGCGACCGGACAGGGCGAGCAGTACTTC.